A selection of T cell receptor beta chains follows, all from one sample in a study of beta chain features in type 1 diabetes. Sequencing was performed with immunoSEQ multiplex PCR; in TCRdb, only in-frame clones are kept and a portion is missing. The sample shows a few hundred thousand clones, approximately 25% of them seen only once. Sequences were obtained from naive CD4+ T cells from blood. Receptors were obtained from a woman between 25 and 40 years old with type 1 diabetes. The CDR3 runs from the conserved cysteine through the conserved F or W. The order of the fields is D gene, J gene, V gene, clone size, CDR3 protein, CDR3 DNA. The D gene is left open where the match is weak. Clone size appears in some rows only: once, few, many, or a class for an expanded clone.

D gene: -; J gene: TRBJ2-2; V gene: TRBV7-9; clone size: few; CDR3 protein: CASSTGRNTGELFF; CDR3 DNA: TGTGCCAGCAGCACAGGGCGAAACACCGGGGAGCTGTTTTTT
D gene: TRBD2; J gene: TRBJ2-7; V gene: TRBV19; clone size: -; CDR3 protein: CASSMGLAGDPGEQYF; CDR3 DNA: TGTGCCAGTAGTATGGGGTTAGCGGGAGATCCCGGCGAGCAGTACTTC
D gene: TRBD2; J gene: TRBJ2-3; V gene: TRBV29-1; clone size: few; CDR3 protein: CSVEIAGDTDTQYF; CDR3 DNA: TGCAGCGTTGAAATAGCGGGAGATACAGATACGCAGTATTTT
D gene: TRBD1; J gene: TRBJ2-3; V gene: TRBV4-1; clone size: -; CDR3 protein: CASSPQGQGTDTQYF; CDR3 DNA: TGCGCCAGCAGCCCACAGGGGCAGGGGACAGATACGCAGTATTTT
D gene: TRBD2; J gene: TRBJ2-3; V gene: TRBV7-3; clone size: -; CDR3 protein: CASSLMGEGNADTQYF; CDR3 DNA: TGTGCCAGCAGCTTAATGGGGGAGGGGAACGCAGATACGCAGTATTTT
D gene: TRBD1; J gene: TRBJ2-6; V gene: TRBV30; clone size: few; CDR3 protein: CAWSVDRPSGANVLTF; CDR3 DNA: TGTGCCTGGAGTGTGGACAGGCCCTCTGGGGCCAACGTCCTGACTTTC
D gene: TRBD2; J gene: TRBJ2-1; V gene: TRBV7-3; clone size: -; CDR3 protein: CASRSTSGSYNEQFF; CDR3 DNA: TGTGCCAGCAGATCAACTAGCGGCTCCTACAATGAGCAGTTCTTC
D gene: -; J gene: TRBJ2-2; V gene: TRBV29-1; clone size: few; CDR3 protein: CSVADTNTGELFF; CDR3 DNA: TGCAGCGTCGCGGACACCAACACCGGGGAGCTGTTTTTT
D gene: TRBD1; J gene: TRBJ2-6; V gene: TRBV10-2; clone size: -; CDR3 protein: CASGGGTGVAGANVLTF; CDR3 DNA: TGCGCCAGCGGGGGAGGGACAGGGGTAGCGGGGGCCAACGTCCTGACTTTC
D gene: -; J gene: TRBJ2-1; V gene: TRBV30; clone size: -; CDR3 protein: CAWMVGGDWDEQFF; CDR3 DNA: TGTGCCTGGATGGTGGGAGGAGACTGGGATGAGCAGTTCTTC
D gene: -; J gene: TRBJ2-3; V gene: TRBV11-2; clone size: -; CDR3 protein: CASSPQGDTQYF; CDR3 DNA: TGTGCCAGCAGCCCACAGGGAGATACGCAGTATTTT
D gene: -; J gene: TRBJ2-6; V gene: TRBV27; clone size: -; CDR3 protein: CASSQSDGANVLTF; CDR3 DNA: TGTGCCAGCAGCCAGTCAGATGGGGCCAACGTCCTGACTTTC
D gene: -; J gene: TRBJ2-1; V gene: TRBV6-6; clone size: once; CDR3 protein: CASSEAGMYNEQFF; CDR3 DNA: TGTGCCAGCAGTGAGGCGGGAATGTACAATGAGCAGTTCTTC
D gene: -; J gene: TRBJ1-2; V gene: TRBV15; clone size: -; CDR3 protein: CATGVRVLSGGYTF; CDR3 DNA: TGTGCCACCGGGGTCAGGGTCCTATCGGGTGGCTACACCTTC
D gene: TRBD2; J gene: TRBJ2-1; V gene: TRBV11-3; clone size: once; CDR3 protein: CASSSLISGNYNEQFF; CDR3 DNA: TGTGCCAGCAGCTCGCTCATTAGCGGGAATTACAATGAGCAGTTCTTC
D gene: TRBD1; J gene: TRBJ2-2; V gene: TRBV15; clone size: -; CDR3 protein: CATTGTVNTGELFF; CDR3 DNA: TGTGCCACCACCGGGACAGTAAACACCGGGGAGCTGTTTTTT
D gene: TRBD2; J gene: TRBJ2-2; V gene: TRBV19; clone size: few; CDR3 protein: CASGGRAISGELFF; CDR3 DNA: TGTGCCTCGGGCGGGAGGGCCATCTCCGGGGAGCTGTTTTTT
D gene: -; J gene: TRBJ2-7; V gene: TRBV6-5; clone size: -; CDR3 protein: CASSPGTAYSYEQYF; CDR3 DNA: TGTGCCAGCAGCCCCGGGACTGCCTACTCCTACGAGCAGTACTTC
D gene: TRBD2; J gene: TRBJ2-1; V gene: TRBV5-6; clone size: -; CDR3 protein: CASSLEAGGPDEQFF; CDR3 DNA: TGTGCCAGCAGCTTGGAAGCGGGAGGTCCGGATGAGCAGTTCTTC
D gene: -; J gene: TRBJ2-5; V gene: TRBV25-1; clone size: -; CDR3 protein: CASSGQGGSGAQYF; CDR3 DNA: TGTGCCAGCAGTGGCCAGGGTGGGTCGGGGGCCCAGTACTTC
D gene: -; J gene: TRBJ1-2; V gene: TRBV27; clone size: few; CDR3 protein: CASRRANYGYTF; CDR3 DNA: TGTGCCAGCAGGAGGGCCAACTATGGCTACACCTTC
D gene: TRBD1; J gene: TRBJ2-4; V gene: TRBV18; clone size: -; CDR3 protein: CASSLRQGDFNIQYF; CDR3 DNA: TGTGCCAGCTCACTACGACAGGGGGATTTTAACATTCAGTACTTC
D gene: TRBD1; J gene: TRBJ1-2; V gene: TRBV12-5; clone size: -; CDR3 protein: CASGEDRGYYGYTF; CDR3 DNA: TGTGCTAGTGGGGAAGACAGGGGGTACTATGGCTACACCTTC
D gene: -; J gene: TRBJ2-3; V gene: TRBV12-5; clone size: -; CDR3 protein: CASGARTATDTQYF; CDR3 DNA: TGTGCTAGTGGTGCCCGGACAGCGACAGATACGCAGTATTTT
D gene: -; J gene: TRBJ2-1; V gene: TRBV30; clone size: few; CDR3 protein: CAWRGLSYNEQFF; CDR3 DNA: TGTGCCTGGAGGGGACTGTCATACAATGAGCAGTTCTTC
D gene: -; J gene: TRBJ1-2; V gene: TRBV18; clone size: -; CDR3 protein: CASSPQERNYGYTF; CDR3 DNA: TGTGCCAGCTCACCACAGGAGCGGAACTATGGCTACACCTTC
D gene: TRBD2; J gene: TRBJ2-1; V gene: TRBV5-1; clone size: -; CDR3 protein: CASRPTSGSSYNEQFF; CDR3 DNA: TGCGCCAGCAGACCGACTAGCGGGAGCTCCTACAATGAGCAGTTCTTC
D gene: TRBD1; J gene: TRBJ2-7; V gene: TRBV27; clone size: -; CDR3 protein: CASSFPGTGRYEQYF; CDR3 DNA: TGTGCCAGCAGTTTCCCTGGGACAGGGCGCTACGAGCAGTACTTC
D gene: -; J gene: TRBJ1-2; V gene: TRBV29-1; clone size: -; CDR3 protein: CSVGLVREGYTF; CDR3 DNA: TGCAGCGTTGGATTAGTTCGGGAGGGCTACACCTTC
D gene: -; J gene: TRBJ1-1; V gene: TRBV5-1; clone size: few; CDR3 protein: CASSEGVTEAFF; CDR3 DNA: TGCGCCAGCAGCGAAGGGGTGACTGAAGCTTTCTTT
D gene: TRBD2; J gene: TRBJ2-5; V gene: TRBV5-1; clone size: -; CDR3 protein: CASGTGTSRETQYF; CDR3 DNA: TGCGCCAGTGGGACCGGGACTAGCCGCGAGACCCAGTACTTC
D gene: TRBD2; J gene: TRBJ2-5; V gene: TRBV7-9; clone size: -; CDR3 protein: CASSARESKETQYF; CDR3 DNA: TGTGCCAGCAGCGCGCGGGAGTCGAAAGAGACCCAGTACTTC
D gene: -; J gene: TRBJ2-7; V gene: TRBV11-2; clone size: -; CDR3 protein: CASSVSANYEQYF; CDR3 DNA: TGTGCCAGCAGCGTTAGCGCCAACTACGAGCAGTACTTC
D gene: -; J gene: TRBJ1-2; V gene: TRBV6-1; clone size: few; CDR3 protein: CASSEASDSLYTF; CDR3 DNA: TGTGCCAGCAGTGAAGCCTCGGACAGTCTCTACACCTTC
D gene: TRBD2; J gene: TRBJ2-1; V gene: TRBV23-1; clone size: few; CDR3 protein: CASSQSQAGGPYEYYNEQFF; CDR3 DNA: TGCGCCAGCAGTCAATCGCAAGCGGGAGGGCCGTACGAATACTACAATGAGCAGTTCTTC
D gene: -; J gene: TRBJ2-7; V gene: TRBV5-4; clone size: -; CDR3 protein: CASSLGRNYEQYF; CDR3 DNA: TGTGCCAGCAGCTTGGGCAGGAACTACGAGCAGTACTTC
D gene: -; J gene: TRBJ1-1; V gene: TRBV30; clone size: -; CDR3 protein: CAWSKTGGSAEAFF; CDR3 DNA: TGTGCCTGGAGTAAGACAGGAGGTAGCGCTGAAGCTTTCTTT
D gene: -; J gene: TRBJ2-1; V gene: TRBV9; clone size: -; CDR3 protein: CASSVAGTGEQFF; CDR3 DNA: TGTGCCAGCAGCGTAGCGGGAACAGGGGAGCAGTTCTTC
D gene: TRBD1; J gene: TRBJ1-1; V gene: TRBV6-5; clone size: -; CDR3 protein: CASSYPDRGEAFF; CDR3 DNA: TGTGCCAGCAGTTACCCGGACAGGGGGGAAGCTTTCTTT
D gene: TRBD2; J gene: TRBJ2-1; V gene: TRBV11-2; clone size: few; CDR3 protein: CASSSRGLGNEQFF; CDR3 DNA: TGTGCCAGCAGCTCGAGGGGACTAGGAAATGAGCAGTTCTTC
D gene: -; J gene: TRBJ2-6; V gene: TRBV23-1; clone size: -; CDR3 protein: CMRYSPTGANVLTF; CDR3 DNA: TGCATGAGGTACTCCCCGACTGGGGCCAACGTCCTGACTTTC
D gene: -; J gene: TRBJ2-2; V gene: TRBV7-6; clone size: few; CDR3 protein: CASSRLLGENTGELFF; CDR3 DNA: TGTGCCAGCAGCCGTTTACTGGGCGAGAACACCGGGGAGCTGTTTTTT
D gene: TRBD1; J gene: TRBJ1-5; V gene: TRBV30; clone size: few; CDR3 protein: CAWSVRWPGGQPQHF; CDR3 DNA: TGTGCCTGGAGTGTAAGGTGGCCAGGGGGGCAGCCCCAGCATTTT
D gene: TRBD1; J gene: TRBJ2-1; V gene: TRBV30; clone size: -; CDR3 protein: CAWSQGVFYNEQFF; CDR3 DNA: TGTGCCTGGTCGCAGGGGGTTTTTTACAATGAGCAGTTCTTC
D gene: -; J gene: TRBJ2-3; V gene: TRBV29-1; clone size: few; CDR3 protein: CSVEARTSTDTQYF; CDR3 DNA: TGCAGCGTTGAGGCTAGAACTAGCACAGATACGCAGTATTTT
D gene: TRBD2; J gene: TRBJ2-7; V gene: TRBV5-1; clone size: few; CDR3 protein: CASSIGTSGSGVYEQYF; CDR3 DNA: TGCGCCAGCAGCATCGGGACTAGCGGTTCGGGGGTATACGAGCAGTACTTC
D gene: TRBD2; J gene: TRBJ2-5; V gene: TRBV18; clone size: -; CDR3 protein: CASSPASGSQETQYF; CDR3 DNA: TGTGCCAGCTCACCGGCTAGCGGGAGTCAGGAGACCCAGTACTTC
D gene: -; J gene: TRBJ1-2; V gene: TRBV28; clone size: -; CDR3 protein: CASRVRSGGYTF; CDR3 DNA: TGTGCCAGCAGGGTCAGGTCCGGTGGCTACACCTTC
D gene: -; J gene: TRBJ2-5; V gene: TRBV30; clone size: -; CDR3 protein: CAWRQGWETQYF; CDR3 DNA: TGTGCCTGGAGACAGGGCTGGGAGACCCAGTACTTC